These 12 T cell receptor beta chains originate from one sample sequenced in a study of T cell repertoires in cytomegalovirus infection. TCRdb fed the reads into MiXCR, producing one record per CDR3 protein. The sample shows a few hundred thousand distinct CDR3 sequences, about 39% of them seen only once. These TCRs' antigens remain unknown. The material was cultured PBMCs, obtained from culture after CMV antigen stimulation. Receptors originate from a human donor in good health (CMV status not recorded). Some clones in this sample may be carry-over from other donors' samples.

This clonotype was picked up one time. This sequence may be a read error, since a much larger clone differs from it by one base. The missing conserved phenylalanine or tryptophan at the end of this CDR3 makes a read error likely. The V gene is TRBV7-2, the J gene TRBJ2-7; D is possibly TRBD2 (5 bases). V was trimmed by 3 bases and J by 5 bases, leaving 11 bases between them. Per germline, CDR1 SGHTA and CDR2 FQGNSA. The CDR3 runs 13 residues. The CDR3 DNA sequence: TGTGCCAGCAGCTTGACTGGGAGTCACGAGCAGTACTCC. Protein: CASSLTGSHEQYS.

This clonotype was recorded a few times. The CDR3 sequence: CASNRQGIHEQYF. The CDR3 DNA is TGTGCCAGCAACCGACAGGGGATCCACGAGCAGTACTTC. The rearrangement links TRBV6-8 to TRBJ2-7, with 8 positions matching TRBD1. Germline V lookup: CDR1 MNHGY, CDR2 SAAAGT. V dropped 7 bases and J dropped 5; count of bases not matched to a gene: 7. This CDR3 contains 13 residues.

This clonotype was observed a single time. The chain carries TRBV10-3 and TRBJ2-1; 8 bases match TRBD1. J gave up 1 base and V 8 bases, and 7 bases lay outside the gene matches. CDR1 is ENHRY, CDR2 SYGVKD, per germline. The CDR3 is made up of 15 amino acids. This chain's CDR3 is CAIESGQASYNEQFF. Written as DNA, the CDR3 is TGTGCCATCGAATCGGGACAGGCATCCTACAATGAGCAGTTCTTC.

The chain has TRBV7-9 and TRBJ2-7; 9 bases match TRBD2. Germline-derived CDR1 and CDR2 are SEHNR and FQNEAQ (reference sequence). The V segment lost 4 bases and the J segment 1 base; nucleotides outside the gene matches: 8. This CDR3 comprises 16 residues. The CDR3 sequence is CASSSSGRSGSYEQYF. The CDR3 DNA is TGTGCCAGCAGCTCGAGCGGGAGGAGTGGATCCTACGAGCAGTACTTC.

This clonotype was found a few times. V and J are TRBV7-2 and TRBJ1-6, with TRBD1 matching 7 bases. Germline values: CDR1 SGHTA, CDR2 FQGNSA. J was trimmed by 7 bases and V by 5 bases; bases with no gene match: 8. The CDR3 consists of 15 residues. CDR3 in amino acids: CASSRRAGGNSPLHF. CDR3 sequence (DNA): TGTGCCAGCAGCCGCAGGGCAGGGGGAAATTCACCCCTCCACTTT. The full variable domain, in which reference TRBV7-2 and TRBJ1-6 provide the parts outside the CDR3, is GAGVSQSPSNKVTEKGKDVELRCDPISGHTALYWYRQSLGQGLEFLIYFQGNSAPDKSGLPSDRFSAERTGGSVSTLTIQRTQQEDSAVYLCASSRRAGGNSPLHFGNGTRLTVT.

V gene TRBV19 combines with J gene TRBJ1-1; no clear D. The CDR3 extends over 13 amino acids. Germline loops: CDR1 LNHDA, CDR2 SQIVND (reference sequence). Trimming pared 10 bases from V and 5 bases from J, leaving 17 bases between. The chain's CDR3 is CATTPRGRTEAFF. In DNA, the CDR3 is TGTGCCACCACCCCTCGAGGCCGGACTGAAGCTTTCTTT.

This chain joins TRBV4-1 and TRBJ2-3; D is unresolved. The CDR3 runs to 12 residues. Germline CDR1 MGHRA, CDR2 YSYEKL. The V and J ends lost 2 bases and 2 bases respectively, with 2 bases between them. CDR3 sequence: CASSQLTDTQYF. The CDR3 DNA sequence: TGCGCCAGCAGCCAACTCACAGATACGCAGTATTTT.

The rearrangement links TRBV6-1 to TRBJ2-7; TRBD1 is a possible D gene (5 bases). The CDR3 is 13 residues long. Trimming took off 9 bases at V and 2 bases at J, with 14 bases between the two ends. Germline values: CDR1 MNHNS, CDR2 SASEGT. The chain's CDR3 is CASWGRTPYEQYF. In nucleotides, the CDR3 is TGTGCCAGTTGGGGCAGAACCCCCTACGAGCAGTACTTC.

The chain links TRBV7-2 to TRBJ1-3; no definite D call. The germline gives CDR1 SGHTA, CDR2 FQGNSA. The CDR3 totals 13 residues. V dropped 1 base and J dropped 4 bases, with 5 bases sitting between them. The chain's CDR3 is CASSLERGNTIYF. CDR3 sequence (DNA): TGTGCCAGCAGCTTAGAGAGGGGAAACACCATATATTTT.

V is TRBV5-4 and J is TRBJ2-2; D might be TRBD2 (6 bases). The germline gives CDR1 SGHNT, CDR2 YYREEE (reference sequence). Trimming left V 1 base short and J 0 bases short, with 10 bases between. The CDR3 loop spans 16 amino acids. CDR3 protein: CASSLYGGTNTGELFF. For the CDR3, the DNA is TGTGCCAGCAGCTTGTATGGCGGGACGAACACCGGGGAGCTGTTTTTT.

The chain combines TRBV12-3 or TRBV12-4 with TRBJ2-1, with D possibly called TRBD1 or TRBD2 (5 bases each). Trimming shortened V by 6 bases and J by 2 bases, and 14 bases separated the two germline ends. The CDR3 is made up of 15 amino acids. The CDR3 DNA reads TGTGCCAGCAGGTCCGGGACCCCGGCCTACAATGAGCAGTTCTTC. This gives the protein CASRSGTPAYNEQFF.

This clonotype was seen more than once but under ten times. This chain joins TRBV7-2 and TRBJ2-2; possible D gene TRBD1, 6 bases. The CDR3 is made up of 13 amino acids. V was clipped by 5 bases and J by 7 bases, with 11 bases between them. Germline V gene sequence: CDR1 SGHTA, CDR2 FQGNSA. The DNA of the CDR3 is TGTGCCAGCAGCAGAGACAGGTTCGGGGAGCTGTTTTTT. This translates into CASSRDRFGELFF. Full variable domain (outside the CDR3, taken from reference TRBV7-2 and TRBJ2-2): GAGVSQSPSNKVTEKGKDVELRCDPISGHTALYWYRQSLGQGLEFLIYFQGNSAPDKSGLPSDRFSAERTGGSVSTLTIQRTQQEDSAVYLCASSRDRFGELFFGEGSRLTVL.